The rows below give T cell receptor beta chains drawn from one sample of a study of radiation and T cells in renal cell carcinoma. The table came from immunoSEQ multiplex PCR; TCRdb's copy has only in-frame clones and leaves some out. The sample lists more than 95,000 clones; about 81% were seen once. Here the sequenced sample was blood, taken from a patient whose treatment included radiotherapy and nephrectomy. These receptors all come from a man aged 50 or older with renal cell carcinoma. Each CDR3 is given with its conserved first and last residue. Each record gives: V gene, J gene, D gene, clone size, CDR3 protein, CDR3 DNA. A D gene is named only where the DNA matches it firmly. Clone sizes are given selectively: once, few, many, or a class where the clone is expanded.

v_call: TRBV6-4
j_call: TRBJ2-1
d_call: -
clone_size: -
cdr3_aa: CASSPQGQGYNEQFF
cdr3_nt: TGTGCCAGCAGTCCCCAGGGGCAAGGGTACAATGAGCAGTTCTTC

v_call: TRBV6-6
j_call: TRBJ2-3
d_call: TRBD2
clone_size: -
cdr3_aa: CASSYLAGNTDTQYF
cdr3_nt: TGTGCCAGCAGTTACCTAGCGGGGAACACAGATACGCAGTATTTT

v_call: TRBV7-2
j_call: TRBJ1-3
d_call: -
clone_size: -
cdr3_aa: CASSLDGNTIYF
cdr3_nt: TGTGCCAGCAGCTTAGACGGAAACACCATATATTTT

v_call: TRBV4-2
j_call: TRBJ2-1
d_call: TRBD2
clone_size: once
cdr3_aa: CASSQDLAGGYYNEQFF
cdr3_nt: TGTGCCAGCAGCCAAGATTTGGCGGGGGGTTATTACAATGAGCAGTTCTTC

v_call: TRBV4-1
j_call: TRBJ2-6
d_call: -
clone_size: -
cdr3_aa: CASSQVTPGSGANVLTF
cdr3_nt: TGCGCCAGCAGCCAAGTTACACCGGGCTCTGGGGCCAACGTCCTGACTTTC

v_call: TRBV10-1
j_call: TRBJ2-7
d_call: TRBD2
clone_size: many
cdr3_aa: CARGLAGLYEQYF
cdr3_nt: TGCGCCAGAGGACTAGCGGGGCTCTACGAGCAGTACTTC

v_call: TRBV10-3
j_call: TRBJ1-1
d_call: TRBD1
clone_size: -
cdr3_aa: CAIRAGGAGTEAFF
cdr3_nt: TGTGCCATCAGGGCAGGGGGCGCGGGCACTGAAGCTTTCTTT

v_call: TRBV19
j_call: TRBJ1-1
d_call: TRBD1
clone_size: -
cdr3_aa: CASSITGGNTEAFF
cdr3_nt: TGTGCCAGTAGTATTACAGGGGGGAACACTGAAGCTTTCTTT

v_call: TRBV19
j_call: TRBJ1-5
d_call: TRBD1
clone_size: -
cdr3_aa: CASSPPFTGGFQPQHF
cdr3_nt: TGTGCCAGTAGTCCACCATTTACAGGGGGCTTTCAGCCCCAGCATTTT

v_call: TRBV5-1
j_call: TRBJ1-3
d_call: -
clone_size: -
cdr3_aa: CASSRDSGNTIYF
cdr3_nt: TGCGCCAGCAGCCGTGACTCTGGAAACACCATATATTTT

v_call: TRBV6-5
j_call: TRBJ1-6
d_call: -
clone_size: -
cdr3_aa: CASSFGEKGYSPLHF
cdr3_nt: TGTGCCAGCAGTTTTGGGGAAAAGGGGTATTCACCCCTCCACTTT

v_call: TRBV27
j_call: TRBJ2-7
d_call: -
clone_size: once
cdr3_aa: CASSVARGVYEQYF
cdr3_nt: TGTGCCAGCAGTGTCGCCCGGGGCGTCTACGAGCAGTACTTC

v_call: TRBV5-5
j_call: TRBJ2-2
d_call: TRBD1
clone_size: -
cdr3_aa: CASSLAGTEVNTGELFF
cdr3_nt: TGTGCCAGCAGCTTGGCTGGGACAGAAGTAAACACCGGGGAGCTGTTTTTT

v_call: TRBV4-3
j_call: TRBJ2-3
d_call: -
clone_size: -
cdr3_aa: CASSHDRQPTQYF
cdr3_nt: TGCGCCAGCAGCCACGACCGACAGCCAACCCAGTATTTT

v_call: TRBV27
j_call: TRBJ1-1
d_call: -
clone_size: -
cdr3_aa: CASSSNSRVLDAEAFF
cdr3_nt: TGTGCCAGCAGTTCCAACTCCAGGGTGTTAGATGCTGAAGCTTTCTTT